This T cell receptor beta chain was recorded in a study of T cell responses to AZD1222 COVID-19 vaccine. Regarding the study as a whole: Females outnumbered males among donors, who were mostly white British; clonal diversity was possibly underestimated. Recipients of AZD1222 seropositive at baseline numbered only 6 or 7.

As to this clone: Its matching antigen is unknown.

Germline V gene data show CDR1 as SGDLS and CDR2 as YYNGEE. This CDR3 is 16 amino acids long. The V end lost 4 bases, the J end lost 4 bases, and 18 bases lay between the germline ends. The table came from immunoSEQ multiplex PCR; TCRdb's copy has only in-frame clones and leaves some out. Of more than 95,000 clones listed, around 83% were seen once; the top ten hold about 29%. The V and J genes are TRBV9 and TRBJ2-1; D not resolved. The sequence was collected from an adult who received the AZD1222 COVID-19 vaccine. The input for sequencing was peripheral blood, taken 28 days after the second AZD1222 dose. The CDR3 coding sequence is TGTGCCAGCAGCATCATGGACGCCGATGCATACAATGAGCAGTTCTTC. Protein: CASSIMDADAYNEQFF.